This is a list of T cell receptor beta chains from one sample in a study of OX40 agonist ivuxolimab in advanced cancers. TCRdb keeps only in-frame clones here, not all; method: immunoSEQ multiplex PCR. This table has 90,000 to 120,000 clones, approximately 89% appearing once. The source was CD4+ or CD8+ T cells sorted from blood, collected in a trial of the OX40 agonist ivuxolimab. These receptor sequences come from an adult with an advanced solid tumor such as melanoma, head and neck, liver or kidney cancer. The CDR3 runs from the conserved cysteine through the conserved F or W. Each record gives: V gene, clone size, J gene, D gene, CDR3 DNA, CDR3 protein. The D gene is left open where the match is weak. Part of the rows lack a size; the others show once, few, many or a class for expanded clones.

TRBV18,-,TRBJ1-5,-,TGTGCCAGCTCATGGGATAGCAATCAGCCCCAGCATTTT,CASSWDSNQPQHF
TRBV7-6,-,TRBJ2-7,-,TGTGCCAGCAGCTTAGTAGGGAGTTTCAGCGGCTACGAGCAGTACTTC,CASSLVGSFSGYEQYF
TRBV18,-,TRBJ2-1,-,TGTGCCAGCTCACCCACGGGCGGTTACAATGAGCAGTTCTTC,CASSPTGGYNEQFF
TRBV28,-,TRBJ1-5,-,TGTGCCAGCAGCTATAGCAATCAGCCCCAGCATTTT,CASSYSNQPQHF
TRBV6-1,-,TRBJ1-1,-,TGTGCCAGCAGTGGGACCCCAAAGAACACTGAAGCTTTCTTT,CASSGTPKNTEAFF
TRBV28,once,TRBJ2-7,TRBD1,TGTGCCACAAGGCGGACAGGGAGCTTCTACGAGCAGTACTTC,CATRRTGSFYEQYF
TRBV7-2,-,TRBJ1-2,TRBD1,TGTGCCAGCAGCTATCGGGACAGGCTTAACTATGGCTACACCTTC,CASSYRDRLNYGYTF
TRBV7-3,-,TRBJ2-1,-,TGTGCCAGCAGCTTACAAGTAGGGGACTACAATGAGCAGTTCTTC,CASSLQVGDYNEQFF
TRBV30,once,TRBJ1-1,-,TGTGCCTGGGATCCACAGACAAACCATGAAGCTTTCTTT,CAWDPQTNHEAFF
TRBV7-9,-,TRBJ2-5,TRBD1,TGTGCCAGCACCGACAGGGTGCAAGAGACCCAGTACTTC,CASTDRVQETQYF
TRBV29-1,-,TRBJ2-7,-,TGCAGCGTGGCCAGTGCCCGGGGGAACGAGCAGTACTTC,CSVASARGNEQYF
TRBV7-2,once,TRBJ2-7,TRBD2,TGTGCCAGCAGCCCTTGGGCAGCGGGAGTCCCCTACGAGCAGTACTTC,CASSPWAAGVPYEQYF
TRBV6-6,-,TRBJ2-2,TRBD1,TGTGCCACCGATAGGACAGGGGTGAACACCGGGGAGCTGTTTTTT,CATDRTGVNTGELFF
TRBV28,-,TRBJ1-3,-,TGTGCCAGCAGTGTTCAGGGGAGTTCGGGAAACACCATATATTTT,CASSVQGSSGNTIYF
TRBV27,-,TRBJ2-7,TRBD2,TGTGCCAGCAGCCCACCCCGTGGCGGGAGCGTTTCCCTGCCCGAGCAGTACTTC,CASSPPRGGSVSLPEQYF
TRBV7-3,-,TRBJ2-3,-,TGTGCCAGCAGCTCCGCCGTTATGAGCACAGATACGCAGTATTTT,CASSSAVMSTDTQYF
TRBV9,-,TRBJ2-1,TRBD2,TGTGCCAGCAGCGCCCCTAGCGGCTCCTCCTACAATGAGCAGTTCTTC,CASSAPSGSSYNEQFF
TRBV18,-,TRBJ1-1,-,TGTGCCAGCTCACCGGTGTCCGACACTGAAGCTTTCTTT,CASSPVSDTEAFF